This section outlines one TCR beta chain sequence together with its context. Its antigen is unknown. The record originates from a study of cytomegalovirus exposure and HLA in healthy donors. Per germline, CDR1 MNHNS and CDR2 SASEGT. The CDR3 has 14 amino acids. V was pared by 3 bases and J by 7 bases, with 15 bases between. Study-wide results and caveats: Sequences of the TCR beta chain were said to predict the HLA-A and HLA-B alleles of most subjects accurately. Other equally common chains were less clonally expanded than HLA-associated TCR beta chains, a later analysis showed.

With 60 Vbeta and 13 Jbeta primers, the PCR was carried out. Here immunoSEQ multiplex PCR was the method, and the copy in TCRdb shows in-frame clones only, minus some. The sample records about 130,000 clones, roughly 85% being singletons. The TCR sequence derives from a man aged 35 to 55 in good health and CMV-seropositive. Specimen: PBMCs. The chain employs TRBV6-1 and TRBJ1-1; D remains ambiguous. As DNA, the CDR3 is TGTGCCAGCAGTGATGCCCACCGGTCCCTTGAAGCTTTCTTT. Protein product: CASSDAHRSLEAFF.